The clone carrying this T cell receptor beta chain was seen at least ten times. Its specificity is not known. This CDR3 is built from 13 residues. V lost 3 bases and J lost 6, with 9 bases in between. TCRdb re-called the 5' RACE reads through MiXCR, storing one row per CDR3 protein. In the table there are 350,000 or so distinct CDR3 sequences, about 9.9% of which are singletons. This sample stems from a study of CD8 T cells in ankylosing spondylitis. Study-level findings and limits: Disease-linked clones, CD8+, were relatively rare in peripheral blood. Seven to nine highly homologous variants formed a TCR beta motif that appeared characteristic of ankylosing spondylitis blood.

J is TRBJ1-3 and V is TRBV12-3 or TRBV12-4, with D perhaps TRBD1 (6 bases). The receptor comes from a female donor with ankylosing spondylitis or in good health (not recorded which). Sample: blood, either unsorted or a sorted T cell fraction (not recorded which). This CDR3 reads CASSLGAENTIYF. Here the CDR3 DNA reads TGTGCCAGCAGTTTGGGGGCAGAAAACACCATATATTTT.